The rows below give T cell receptor beta chains drawn from one sample of a study of OX40 agonist ivuxolimab in advanced cancers. Clones were sequenced by immunoSEQ multiplex PCR, and TCRdb holds only the in-frame ones, with some missing. The table records about 80,000 clones, nearly 95% of them present only once. Source: CD4+ or CD8+ T cells sorted from blood, taken in a trial of the OX40 agonist ivuxolimab. These receptors were taken from an adult with an advanced solid tumor such as melanoma, head and neck, liver or kidney cancer. The CDR3 runs from the conserved cysteine through the conserved F or W. Each record gives: J gene, V gene, clone size, D gene, CDR3 DNA, CDR3 protein. The D gene is left open where the match is weak. Some rows have no size entry. The others give once, few or many, or a class for an expanded clone.

>TRBJ2-7|TRBV9|NA|NA
TGTGCCAGCAGCCCGGGTGCGACTAGTGGGACCTACGAGCAGTACTTC
CASSPGATSGTYEQYF
>TRBJ2-2|TRBV9|few|TRBD2
TGTGCCAGCAGCCCACCCGCGGGAGGAGGAACCGGGGAGCTGTTTTTT
CASSPPAGGGTGELFF
>TRBJ1-5|TRBV9|NA|NA
TGTGCCAGCAGCGTGGGCAATCAGCCCCAGCATTTT
CASSVGNQPQHF
>TRBJ1-1|TRBV30|once|NA
TGTGCCTGGATCCTTACACGGTATTCCGATAACACTGAAGCTTTCTTT
CAWILTRYSDNTEAFF
>TRBJ2-5|TRBV9|NA|NA
TGTGCCAGCAGCGTAGGCGAGGAGGAGCAAGAGACCCAGTACTTC
CASSVGEEEQETQYF
>TRBJ1-1|TRBV9|NA|TRBD1
TGTGCCAGCAGCGCAGACCCGGGACAGGGAACGGTGAACACTGAAGCTTTCTTT
CASSADPGQGTVNTEAFF
>TRBJ1-3|TRBV28|NA|NA
TGTGCCAGCAGTTATAATCACGGGACGGACGGTATCCCTGGAAACACCATATATTTT
CASSYNHGTDGIPGNTIYF
>TRBJ2-7|TRBV10-3|NA|NA
TGTGCCATCAAGATGACTAGCTCCTACGAGCAGTACTTC
CAIKMTSSYEQYF
>TRBJ1-1|TRBV16|NA|NA
TGTGCCAGCAGCCAATCAAGAGGGAGCGCTGAAGCTTTCTTT
CASSQSRGSAEAFF
>TRBJ1-5|TRBV27|NA|NA
TGTGCCAGCAGTTACGCCGGGGGCAATCAGCCCCAGCATTTT
CASSYAGGNQPQHF
>TRBJ2-2|TRBV6-5|NA|NA
TGTGCCAGCAAGGGGGGCGGGGAGCTGTTTTTT
CASKGGGELFF
>TRBJ1-2|TRBV6-5|NA|NA
TGTGCCAGCAGTTATAGTCCTAACTATGGCTACACCTTC
CASSYSPNYGYTF
>TRBJ2-5|TRBV25-1|NA|NA
TGTGCCAGCAGTGAATTAAGGGGCCCCCAAGAGACCCAGTACTTC
CASSELRGPQETQYF
>TRBJ2-7|TRBV6-5|NA|NA
TGTGCCACCTCCAGTACATACGAGCAGTACTTC
CATSSTYEQYF
>TRBJ2-2|TRBV9|NA|TRBD2
TGTGCCAGCAGCGTGCACCCGGGACTAGCGAAGAACACCGGGGAGCTGTTTTTT
CASSVHPGLAKNTGELFF
>TRBJ2-7|TRBV4-2|NA|TRBD2
TGTGCCAGCAGCCAAGGGACTAGCGGGACCGACGAGCAGTACTTC
CASSQGTSGTDEQYF
>TRBJ2-1|TRBV27|NA|NA
TGTGCCAGCAAGACGACAGGTCTTTACAATGAGCAGTTCTTC
CASKTTGLYNEQFF
>TRBJ2-2|TRBV7-6|NA|NA
TGTGCCAGCAGCTTCGGGACTGCCAGCGGGGAGCTGTTTTTT
CASSFGTASGELFF
>TRBJ1-5|TRBV30|once|NA
TGTGCCTGGGGGACGGGAGAGGGTCAGCCCCAGCATTTT
CAWGTGEGQPQHF
>TRBJ2-2|TRBV6-1|NA|NA
TGTGCCAGCAGTGAACACCCCTGGGACATCGTGAACACCGGGGAGCTGTTTTTT
CASSEHPWDIVNTGELFF
>TRBJ1-1|TRBV6-1|NA|NA
TGTGCCAGCAAGGTCCATATATCTGAGAATGAAGCTTTCTTT
CASKVHISENEAFF
>TRBJ2-5|TRBV4-1|NA|TRBD2
TGCGCCAGCAGCCAAGGATTGCGGGAGGGTTCACAAGAGACCCAGTACTTC
CASSQGLREGSQETQYF
>TRBJ2-2|TRBV21-1|NA|NA
TGTGCCAGCAGCAAGACGGGAGAGAAACTCGCAACACCCGGGGAGCTGTTTTTT
CASSKTGEKLATPGELFF
>TRBJ1-1|TRBV7-3|NA|NA
TGTGCCAGCAGCTTACTAATCGGGACTGAAGCTTTCTTT
CASSLLIGTEAFF
>TRBJ2-5|TRBV7-3|NA|NA
TGTGCCAGCAGCCCCGGTAATAGTGAGACCCAGTACTTC
CASSPGNSETQYF
>TRBJ1-1|TRBV19|NA|NA
TGTGCCAGTAGCAAAATGAAAGCTTTCTTT
CASSKMKAFF